Listed here are 6 T cell receptor beta chains from one sample, sequenced in a study of CD8 T cells in ankylosing spondylitis. TCRdb reanalysed the 5' RACE reads using MiXCR and keeps one entry per CDR3 protein. The data show around 39,000 distinct CDR3 sequences, more than 15% seen once. Sample: blood. The receptors here all came from a male donor with ankylosing spondylitis or in good health (not recorded which).

The chain has TRBV15 and TRBJ2-2; D call uncertain. CDR1 is LNHNV and CDR2 is YYDKDF in the germline V gene (reference sequence). Trimming cost V 4 bases and J 8 bases, with 20 bases left between them. The CDR3 extends over 16 amino acids. The DNA for the CDR3 is TGTGCCACCAGCAAATCTTTAGACATTTTCCTTGGGGAGCTGTTTTTT. Amino acid sequence: CATSKSLDIFLGELFF.

The J gene is TRBJ2-1, the V gene TRBV29-1, with D possibly matching TRBD1 (7 bases). Between the trimmed V and J ends, which lost 2 bases and 7 bases, there was a span of 15 bases. The CDR3 covers 14 residues. Germline V gene sequence: CDR1 SQVTM, CDR2 ANQGSEA. The CDR3 reads CSVEWSRGANEQFF. In nucleotides, the CDR3 is TGCAGCGTTGAATGGAGCAGGGGGGCAAATGAGCAGTTCTTC.

The genes are TRBV5-1 and TRBJ2-3, with a possible D match to TRBD2 (6 bases). CDR1 and CDR2 from the germline V gene are SGHRS and YFSETQ. This CDR3 region has 16 residues. V dropped 0 bases and J dropped 2 bases, with 13 bases sitting between them. The DNA of the CDR3 is TGCGCCAGCAGCTTGGGACTAGGAGGCAACACAGATACGCAGTATTTT. Protein: CASSLGLGGNTDTQYF.

The V gene is TRBV5-5, the J gene TRBJ2-2, with unresolved D. The CDR3 spans 13 residues. Germline-derived CDR1 and CDR2 are SGHKS and YYEKEE (reference sequence). Trimming removed 2 bases at V and 4 bases at J, with 6 bases between. CDR3 region: CASSFWSTGELFF. DNA for the CDR3: TGTGCCAGCAGCTTTTGGTCCACCGGGGAGCTGTTTTTT. Full variable domain (rest looked up from reference TRBV5-5 and TRBJ2-2): DAGVTQSPTHLIKTRGQQVTLRCSPISGHKSVSWYQQVLGQGPQFIFQYYEKEERGRGNFPDRFSARQFPNYSSELNVNALLLGDSALYLCASSFWSTGELFFGEGSRLTVL.

This sequence joins TRBV6-2 or TRBV6-3 and TRBJ2-7; D uncertain. The CDR3 runs 13 residues. With 3 bases removed from V and 0 bases from J, the gap between germline ends came to 6 bases. Per the germline V gene, CDR1 is MNHEY and CDR2 is SVGEGT. The CDR3 nucleotides are TGTGCCAGCAGTTATAAGGACTCCTACGAGCAGTACTTC. Its translation is CASSYKDSYEQYF.

This chain links TRBV29-1 with TRBJ2-1, with D hard to call. CDR1 is SQVTM and CDR2 is ANQGSEA in the germline V gene. Trimming cost V 1 base and J 2 bases, with 3 bases left between them. The CDR3 runs to 12 residues. This CDR3 is CSVEGTYNEQFF. CDR3 nucleotide sequence: TGCAGCGTTGAAGGGACCTACAATGAGCAGTTCTTC.